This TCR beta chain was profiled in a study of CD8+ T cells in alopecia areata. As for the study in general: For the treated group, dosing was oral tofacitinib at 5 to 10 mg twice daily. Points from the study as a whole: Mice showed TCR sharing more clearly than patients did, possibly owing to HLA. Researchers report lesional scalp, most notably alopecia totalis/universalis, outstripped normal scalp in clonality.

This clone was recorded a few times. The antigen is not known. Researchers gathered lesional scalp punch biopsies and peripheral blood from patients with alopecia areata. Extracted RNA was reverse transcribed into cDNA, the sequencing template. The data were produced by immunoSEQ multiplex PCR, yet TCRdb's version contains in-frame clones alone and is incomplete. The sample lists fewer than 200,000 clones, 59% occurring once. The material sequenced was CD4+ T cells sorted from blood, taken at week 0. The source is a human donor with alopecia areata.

The CDR3 DNA reads TGTGCCAGCAGCAAGGGTCAGCCCCAGCATTTT. Its translation: CASSKGQPQHF. The chain links TRBV21-1 to TRBJ1-5. TRBV21-1 counts as a pseudogene. This CDR3 region has 11 residues.